This T cell receptor beta chain was retrieved from a study of blood T cell repertoires in COVID-19. Whole-study context: Spain, Italy and the United States supplied samples that represented acute and convalescent COVID-19.

In the original processing: Using reference gene primer amplification, nucleated cell counts were estimated. Assay used: immunoSEQ multiplex PCR; TCRdb lists only in-frame clones, some missing. That table is the source of V, J and clone size, and D and trimming were worked out from the DNA. The sample includes 65,000 to 75,000 clones, 75% to 80% seen only once; the top ten take roughly a sixth. This clone was observed a few times. The length of the CDR3 is 15 residues. The germline V and J ends were trimmed by 5 bases and 4 bases, with 18 bases remaining between them. Germline lookup yields CDR1 MDHEN and CDR2 SYDVKM.

The rearrangement joins TRBV28 to TRBJ2-7; D perhaps matches TRBD1 (6 bases). This sequence was found in a human donor in a cohort sampled during active COVID-19. Sequenced: peripheral blood. The CDR3 region has the DNA TGTGCCAGCAGTGTACCATCGTTGGGGGCTTACGAGCAGTACTTC. Its translation: CASSVPSLGAYEQYF.